Here is one T cell receptor beta chain with its context. Germline V gives CDR1 SGHTA, CDR2 FQGTGA. CDR3 length: 15 amino acids. With V trimmed by 1 base and J by 11 bases, 7 bases remained unmatched. The record originates from a study of naive and memory T cell subsets. The beta constant-region primer was an equimolar mix of two oligonucleotides covering TRBC1 and TRBC2. The cDNA 3' end received a ligated single-stranded oligonucleotide carrying the SP2 primer and a 12-nucleotide UMI. Ligated cDNA was amplified by four rounds of PCR with nested alpha and beta constant-region primers and SP2. From the UMI-ligation and nested PCR reads, TCRdb called clonotypes with MiXCR, one entry per CDR3 protein. The repertoire holds around 90,000 distinct CDR3 sequences, with around 6.5% as singletons.

The sequence came from a human donor in good health. Material: central memory CD4+ T cells from blood. The rearrangement uses TRBV7-3 and TRBJ2-1; TRBD2 agrees at 11 bases. The CDR3 bases are TGTGCCAGCAGCTTAAAACTAGCGGGGGATAGCCAGCAGTTCTTC. Protein product: CASSLKLAGDSQQFF.